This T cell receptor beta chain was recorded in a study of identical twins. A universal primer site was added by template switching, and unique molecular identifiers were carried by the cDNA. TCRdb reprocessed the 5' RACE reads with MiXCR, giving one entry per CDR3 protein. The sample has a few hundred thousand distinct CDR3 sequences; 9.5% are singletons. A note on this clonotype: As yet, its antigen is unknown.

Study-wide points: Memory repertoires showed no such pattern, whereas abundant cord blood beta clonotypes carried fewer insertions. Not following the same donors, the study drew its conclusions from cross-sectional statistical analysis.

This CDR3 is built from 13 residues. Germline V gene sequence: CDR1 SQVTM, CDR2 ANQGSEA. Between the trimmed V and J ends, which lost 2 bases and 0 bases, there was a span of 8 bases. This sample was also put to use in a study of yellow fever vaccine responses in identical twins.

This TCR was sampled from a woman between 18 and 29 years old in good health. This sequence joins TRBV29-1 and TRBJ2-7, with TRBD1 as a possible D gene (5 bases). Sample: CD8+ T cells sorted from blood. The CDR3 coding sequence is TGCAGCGTTGAAAGGGGCGACTCCTACGAGCAGTACTTC. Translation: CSVERGDSYEQYF.